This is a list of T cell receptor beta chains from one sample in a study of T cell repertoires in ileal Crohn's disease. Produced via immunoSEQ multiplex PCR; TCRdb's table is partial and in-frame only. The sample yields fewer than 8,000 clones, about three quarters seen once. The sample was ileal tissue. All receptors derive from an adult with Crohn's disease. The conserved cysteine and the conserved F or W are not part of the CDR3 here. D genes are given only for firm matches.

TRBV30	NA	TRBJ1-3	AWSRSTSGNTIY
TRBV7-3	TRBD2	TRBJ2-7	ASSLAGAWCRGEY
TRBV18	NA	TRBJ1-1	ASSPNPRAEAF
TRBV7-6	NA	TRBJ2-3	ASSLGRRDTQY
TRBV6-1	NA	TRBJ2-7	ASKTRVGDEQY
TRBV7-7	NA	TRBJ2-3	ASSLGPGRGRTDTQY
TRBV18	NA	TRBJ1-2	ASSLDSTYGYT
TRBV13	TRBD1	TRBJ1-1	ASTNRGTEAF
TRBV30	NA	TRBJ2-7	AWSARGYEQY
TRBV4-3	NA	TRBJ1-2	ASSLRGISVVRYT
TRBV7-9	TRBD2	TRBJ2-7	ASSRITGTTSYEQY
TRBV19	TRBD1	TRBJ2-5	ASSWDRGFGVETQY
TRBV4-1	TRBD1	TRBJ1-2	ASSQNRGEGGYT
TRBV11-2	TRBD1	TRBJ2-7	ASSPSTGGYEQY
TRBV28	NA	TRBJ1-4	ASRAPGNGKLF
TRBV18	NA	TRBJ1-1	ASSQKRVNTEAF
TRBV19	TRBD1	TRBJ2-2	ASRTTGGSGELF
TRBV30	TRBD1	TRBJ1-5	AWSGQGYSNQPQH
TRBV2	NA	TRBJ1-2	ASSEEGVSNYGYT
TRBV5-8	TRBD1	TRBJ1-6	ASSAGQYNSPLH
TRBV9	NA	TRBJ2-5	ASSPNPRVAGETQY
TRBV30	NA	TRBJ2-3	AWAKGGAKDTQY
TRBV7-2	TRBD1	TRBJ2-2	ASRSGQGNTGELF
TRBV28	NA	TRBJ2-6	ASSLGSAGGGVLT
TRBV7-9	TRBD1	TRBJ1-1	ASSLTPGGWNTEAF
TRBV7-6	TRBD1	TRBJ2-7	ASSLAAGTGAYEQY